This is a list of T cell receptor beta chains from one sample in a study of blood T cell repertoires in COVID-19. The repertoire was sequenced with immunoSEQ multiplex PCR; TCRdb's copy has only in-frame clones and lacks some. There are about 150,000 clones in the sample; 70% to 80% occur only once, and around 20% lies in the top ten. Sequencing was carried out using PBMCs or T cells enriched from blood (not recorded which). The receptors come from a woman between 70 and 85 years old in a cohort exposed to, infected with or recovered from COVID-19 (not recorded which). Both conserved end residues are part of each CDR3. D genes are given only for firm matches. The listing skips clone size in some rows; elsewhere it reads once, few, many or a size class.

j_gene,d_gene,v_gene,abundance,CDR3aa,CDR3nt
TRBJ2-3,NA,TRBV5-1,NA,CASSLEQFTDTQYF,TGCGCCAGCAGCTTGGAACAGTTCACAGATACGCAGTATTTT
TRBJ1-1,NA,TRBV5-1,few,CASSLAQSNTEAFF,TGCGCCAGCAGCTTGGCGCAGTCGAACACTGAAGCTTTCTTT
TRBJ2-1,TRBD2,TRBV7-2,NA,CASSLQSRGGEQFF,TGTGCCAGCAGCTTACAGTCGCGGGGGGGTGAGCAGTTCTTC
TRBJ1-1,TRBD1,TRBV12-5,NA,CASGLVLTGEAFF,TGTGCTAGTGGTTTGGTACTGACAGGGGAAGCTTTCTTT
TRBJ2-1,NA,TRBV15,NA,CATSRGPSSYNEQFF,TGTGCCACCAGCAGAGGTCCTAGCTCCTACAATGAGCAGTTCTTC
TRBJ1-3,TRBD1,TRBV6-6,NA,CASSSQGVSGNTIYF,TGTGCCAGCAGTTCTCAGGGGGTATCTGGAAACACCATATATTTT
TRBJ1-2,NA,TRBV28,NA,CALSGDYGYTF,TGTGCATTGTCGGGGGACTATGGCTACACCTTC
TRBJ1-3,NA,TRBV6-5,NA,CASSGGGTSGNTIYF,TGTGCCAGCTCCGGTGGCGGAACCTCTGGAAACACCATATATTTT
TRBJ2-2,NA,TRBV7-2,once,CASSGAVLANTGELFF,TGTGCCAGCAGTGGGGCGGTCCTCGCGAACACCGGGGAGCTGTTTTTT
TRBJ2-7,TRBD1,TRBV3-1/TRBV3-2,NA,CASSKGGTGYYEQYF,TGTGCCAGCAGCAAGGGCGGGACAGGGTACTACGAGCAGTACTTC
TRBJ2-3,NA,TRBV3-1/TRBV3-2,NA,CASSFEETDTQYF,TGTGCCAGCAGCTTTGAGGAGACAGATACGCAGTATTTT
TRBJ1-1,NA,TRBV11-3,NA,CASSFPRPSNTEAFF,TGTGCCAGCAGCTTTCCTAGACCCTCCAACACTGAAGCTTTCTTT
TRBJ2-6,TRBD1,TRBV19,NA,CASSRTGPGANVLTF,TGTGCCAGTAGCCGGACAGGTCCCGGGGCCAACGTCCTGACTTTC
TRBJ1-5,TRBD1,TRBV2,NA,CASSATGGKNQPQHF,TGTGCCAGCAGTGCCACAGGGGGCAAGAATCAGCCCCAGCATTTT
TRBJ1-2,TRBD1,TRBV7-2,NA,CASSFGQGAPGGYTF,TGTGCCAGCAGCTTCGGACAGGGGGCCCCTGGAGGCTACACCTTC
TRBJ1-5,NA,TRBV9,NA,CASSVGVGGGQPQHF,TGTGCCAGCAGCGTAGGGGTAGGGGGGGGTCAGCCCCAGCATTTT
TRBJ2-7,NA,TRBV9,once,CASSPQTGEQYF,TGTGCCAGCAGCCCACAGACGGGGGAGCAGTACTTC
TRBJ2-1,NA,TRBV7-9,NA,CASSLGQNNEQFF,TGTGCCAGCAGCCTAGGACAGAACAATGAGCAGTTCTTC
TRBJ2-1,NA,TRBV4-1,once,CASSQAPGSSNEQFF,TGCGCCAGCAGCCAAGCCCCTGGCAGTTCCAATGAGCAGTTCTTC
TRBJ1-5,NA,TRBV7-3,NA,CASSSDTNQPQHF,TGTGCCAGCAGCTCTGACACCAATCAGCCCCAGCATTTT
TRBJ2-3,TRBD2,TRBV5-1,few,CASSLEGLALSATDTQYF,TGCGCCAGCAGCTTGGAAGGACTAGCTCTTAGCGCCACAGATACGCAGTATTTT
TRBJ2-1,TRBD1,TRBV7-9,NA,CASSLGTGLTFTYNEQFF,TGTGCCAGCAGCTTGGGGACAGGGTTAACTTTTACTTACAATGAGCAGTTCTTC
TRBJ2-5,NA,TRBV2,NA,CASSEQGRGETQYF,TGTGCCAGCAGTGAACAAGGGCGCGGGGAGACCCAGTACTTC
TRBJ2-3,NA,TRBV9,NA,CASSVSVGTDTQYF,TGTGCCAGCAGCGTGTCGGTTGGCACAGATACGCAGTATTTT
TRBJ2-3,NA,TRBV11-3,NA,CASSLTSGVTDTQYF,TGTGCCAGCAGCTTAACGTCAGGGGTCACAGATACGCAGTATTTT
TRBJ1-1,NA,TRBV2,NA,CASRGGSTEAFF,TGTGCCAGCAGGGGAGGTAGCACTGAAGCTTTCTTT
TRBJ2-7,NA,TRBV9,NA,CASSTAQGRFGYEQYF,TGTGCCAGCAGCACAGCCCAGGGTCGGTTTGGCTACGAGCAGTACTTC
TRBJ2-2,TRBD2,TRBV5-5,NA,CASSPPGRGANTGELFF,TGTGCCAGCAGCCCCCCAGGGCGGGGGGCGAACACCGGGGAGCTGTTTTTT
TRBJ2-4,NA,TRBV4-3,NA,CASSQGSQGLAPRGIQYF,TGCGCCAGCAGCCAAGGGAGTCAGGGTTTAGCTCCGCGGGGCATTCAGTACTTC
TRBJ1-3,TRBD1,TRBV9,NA,CASRPHTGASGNTIYF,TGTGCCAGCAGACCCCACACAGGGGCCTCTGGAAACACCATATATTTT
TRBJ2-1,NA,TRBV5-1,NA,CASSLGGENNEQFF,TGCGCCAGCAGCTTGGGGGGAGAGAACAATGAGCAGTTCTTC
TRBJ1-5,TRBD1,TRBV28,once,CASRYRGRQPQHF,TGTGCCAGCAGATACAGGGGGCGTCAGCCCCAGCATTTT
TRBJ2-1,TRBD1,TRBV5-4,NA,CASSPGQGLAEAYNEQFF,TGTGCCAGCAGCCCGGGACAGGGGTTGGCGGAGGCCTACAATGAGCAGTTCTTC
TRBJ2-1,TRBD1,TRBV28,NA,CASSLLRGRYEQFF,TGTGCCAGCAGTTTATTGAGGGGGCGATATGAGCAGTTCTTC
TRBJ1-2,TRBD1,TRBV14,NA,CASSQIRGSGYTF,TGTGCCAGCAGCCAAATCAGGGGGAGCGGCTACACCTTC
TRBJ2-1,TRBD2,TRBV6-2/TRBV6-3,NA,CASSYSTSGRRSYNEQFF,TGTGCCAGCAGTTATTCGACTAGCGGGAGGAGGTCCTACAATGAGCAGTTCTTC
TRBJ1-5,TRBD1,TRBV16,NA,CASSLQGNQPQHF,TGTGCCAGCAGCCTACAGGGGAATCAGCCCCAGCATTTT
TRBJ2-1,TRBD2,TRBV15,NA,CATSSIVGAGASNEQFF,TGTGCCACCAGCAGCATCGTCGGAGCGGGAGCGAGCAATGAGCAGTTCTTC
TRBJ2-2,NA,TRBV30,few,CAWSASRGWTGELFF,TGTGCCTGGAGTGCCTCCAGGGGATGGACCGGGGAGCTGTTTTTT
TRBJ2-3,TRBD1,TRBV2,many,CASSLQGLPTDTQYF,TGTGCCAGCAGCCTACAGGGGCTTCCCACAGATACGCAGTATTTT
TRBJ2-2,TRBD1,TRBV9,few,CASSVEGRGTGELFF,TGTGCCAGCAGCGTAGAGGGCAGGGGGACCGGGGAGCTGTTTTTT
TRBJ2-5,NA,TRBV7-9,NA,CASSYNSVRGETQYF,TGTGCCAGCAGCTATAATTCGGTCCGGGGAGAGACCCAGTACTTC
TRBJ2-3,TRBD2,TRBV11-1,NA,CASSPSGRGTDTQYF,TGTGCCAGCAGCCCTAGCGGGAGGGGCACAGATACGCAGTATTTT
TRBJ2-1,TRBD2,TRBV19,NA,CASRTSGTSDEQFF,TGTGCCAGTAGAACTTCCGGGACTAGTGATGAGCAGTTCTTC
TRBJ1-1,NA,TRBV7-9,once,CASSLWRPGFYDTEAFF,TGTGCCAGCAGCTTATGGCGCCCGGGGTTTTATGACACTGAAGCTTTCTTT
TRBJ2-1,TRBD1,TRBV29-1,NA,CSVFKGQGYYNEQFF,TGCAGCGTCTTCAAGGGACAGGGCTACTACAATGAGCAGTTCTTC